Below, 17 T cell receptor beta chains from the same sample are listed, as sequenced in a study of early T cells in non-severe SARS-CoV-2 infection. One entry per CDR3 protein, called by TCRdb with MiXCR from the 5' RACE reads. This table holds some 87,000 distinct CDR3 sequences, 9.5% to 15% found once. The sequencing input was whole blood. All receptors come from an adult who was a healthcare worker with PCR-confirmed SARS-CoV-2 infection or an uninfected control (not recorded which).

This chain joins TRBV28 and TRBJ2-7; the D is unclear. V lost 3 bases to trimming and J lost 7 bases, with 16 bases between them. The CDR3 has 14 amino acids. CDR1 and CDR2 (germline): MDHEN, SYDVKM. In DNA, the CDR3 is TGTGCCAGCAGTTTTAATGCAAGGCCGGTAGAGCAGTACTTC. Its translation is CASSFNARPVEQYF. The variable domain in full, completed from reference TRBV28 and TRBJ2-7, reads DVKVTQSSRYLVKRTGEKVFLECVQDMDHENMFWYRQDPGLGLRLIYFSYDVKMKEKGDIPEGYSVSREKKERFSLILESASTNQTSMYLCASSFNARPVEQYFGPGTRLTVT.

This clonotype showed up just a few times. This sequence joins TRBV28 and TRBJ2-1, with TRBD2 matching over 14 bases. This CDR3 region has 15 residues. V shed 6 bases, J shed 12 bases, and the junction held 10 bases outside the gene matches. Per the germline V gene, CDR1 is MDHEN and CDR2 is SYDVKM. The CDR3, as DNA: TGTGCCAGCAGCGAGGAGACTAGCGGGAGGGCAGTGCAGTTCTTC. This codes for CASSEETSGRAVQFF.

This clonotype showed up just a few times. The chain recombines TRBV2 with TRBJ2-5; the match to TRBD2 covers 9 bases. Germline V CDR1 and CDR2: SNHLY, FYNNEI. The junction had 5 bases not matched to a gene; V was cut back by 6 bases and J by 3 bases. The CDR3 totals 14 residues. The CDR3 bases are TGTGCCAGCAGCGGGGGACTAGCCGAAGAGACCCAGTACTTC. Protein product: CASSGGLAEETQYF.

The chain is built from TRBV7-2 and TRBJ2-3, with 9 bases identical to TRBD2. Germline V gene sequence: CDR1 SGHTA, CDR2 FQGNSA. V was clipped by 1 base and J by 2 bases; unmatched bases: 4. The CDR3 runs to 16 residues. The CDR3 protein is CASSLEGLAYTDTQYF. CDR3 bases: TGTGCCAGCAGCTTAGAGGGACTAGCCTACACAGATACGCAGTATTTT.

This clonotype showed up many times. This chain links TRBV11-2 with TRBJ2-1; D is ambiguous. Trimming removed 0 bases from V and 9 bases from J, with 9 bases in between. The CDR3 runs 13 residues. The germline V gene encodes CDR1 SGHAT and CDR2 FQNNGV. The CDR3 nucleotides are TGTGCCAGCAGCTTAGATCTCCAGCGTGAGCAGTTCTTC. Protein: CASSLDLQREQFF. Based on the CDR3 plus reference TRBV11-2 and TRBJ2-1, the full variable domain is EAGVAQSPRYKIIEKRQSVAFWCNPISGHATLYWYQQILGQGPKLLIQFQNNGVVDDSQLPKDRFSAERLKGVDSTLKIQPAKLEDSAVYLCASSLDLQREQFFGPGTRLTVL.

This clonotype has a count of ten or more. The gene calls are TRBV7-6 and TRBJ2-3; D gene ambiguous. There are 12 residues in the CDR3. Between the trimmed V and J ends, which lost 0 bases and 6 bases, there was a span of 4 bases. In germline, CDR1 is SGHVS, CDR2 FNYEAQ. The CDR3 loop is CASSLARDTQYF. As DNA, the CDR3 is TGTGCCAGCAGCTTAGCTCGGGATACGCAGTATTTT. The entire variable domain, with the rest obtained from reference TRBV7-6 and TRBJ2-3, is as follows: GAGVSQSPRYKVTKRGQDVALRCDPISGHVSLYWYRQALGQGPEFLTYFNYEAQQDKSGLPNDRFSAERPEGSISTLTIQRTEQRDSAMYRCASSLARDTQYFGPGTRLTVL.

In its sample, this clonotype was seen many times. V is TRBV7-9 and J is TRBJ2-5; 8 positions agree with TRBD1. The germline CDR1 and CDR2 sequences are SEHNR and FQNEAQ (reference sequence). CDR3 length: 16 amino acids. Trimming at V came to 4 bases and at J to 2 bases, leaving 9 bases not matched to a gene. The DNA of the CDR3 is TGTGCCAGCAGCTCACTGACAGGGGTTTGGCAAGAGACCCAGTACTTC. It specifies CASSSLTGVWQETQYF.

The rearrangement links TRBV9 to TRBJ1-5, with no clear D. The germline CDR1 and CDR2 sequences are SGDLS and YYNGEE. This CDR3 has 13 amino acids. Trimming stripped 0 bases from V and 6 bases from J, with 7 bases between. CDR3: CASSVGEGQPQHF. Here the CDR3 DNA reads TGTGCCAGCAGCGTAGGAGAGGGTCAGCCCCAGCATTTT.

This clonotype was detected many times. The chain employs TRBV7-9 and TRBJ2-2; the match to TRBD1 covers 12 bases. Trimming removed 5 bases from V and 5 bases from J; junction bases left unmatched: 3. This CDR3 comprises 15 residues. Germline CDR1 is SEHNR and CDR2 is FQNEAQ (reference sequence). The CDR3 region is CASSPGQGATGELFF. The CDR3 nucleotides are TGTGCCAGCAGCCCGGGACAGGGGGCGACCGGGGAGCTGTTTTTT.

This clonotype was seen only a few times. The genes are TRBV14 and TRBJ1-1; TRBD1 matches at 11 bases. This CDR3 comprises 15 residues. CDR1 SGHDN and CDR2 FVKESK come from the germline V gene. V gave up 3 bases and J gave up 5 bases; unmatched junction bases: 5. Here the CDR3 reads CASSQRDRGWTEAFF. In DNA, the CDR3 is TGTGCCAGCAGCCAGCGGGACAGGGGGTGGACTGAAGCTTTCTTT.

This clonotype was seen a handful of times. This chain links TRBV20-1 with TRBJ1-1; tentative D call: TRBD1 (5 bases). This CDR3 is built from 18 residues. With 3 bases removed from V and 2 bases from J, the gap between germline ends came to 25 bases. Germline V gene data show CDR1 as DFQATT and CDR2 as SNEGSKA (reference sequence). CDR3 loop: CSARASQGREVGNTEAFF. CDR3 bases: TGCAGTGCTAGGGCAAGCCAGGGCAGGGAGGTCGGAAACACTGAAGCTTTCTTT.

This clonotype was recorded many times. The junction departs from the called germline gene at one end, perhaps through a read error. The CDR3 nucleotides read TGTGCCAGCAGTCTAGCCTCCGGTGGCCTTGGTCGTCAGAGCTCCTACAATGAGCAGTTCTTC. As protein: CASSLASGGLGRQSSYNEQFF. The chain combines TRBV12-3 or TRBV12-4 with TRBJ2-1; D may be TRBD2 (5 bases). CDR3 size: 21 residues.

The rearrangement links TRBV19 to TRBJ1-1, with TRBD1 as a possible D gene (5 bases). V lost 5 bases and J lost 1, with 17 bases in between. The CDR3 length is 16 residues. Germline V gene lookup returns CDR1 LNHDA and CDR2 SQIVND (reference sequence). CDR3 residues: CASSPRGGGTNTEAFF. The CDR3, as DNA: TGTGCCAGTAGTCCAAGGGGAGGAGGGACGAACACTGAAGCTTTCTTT.

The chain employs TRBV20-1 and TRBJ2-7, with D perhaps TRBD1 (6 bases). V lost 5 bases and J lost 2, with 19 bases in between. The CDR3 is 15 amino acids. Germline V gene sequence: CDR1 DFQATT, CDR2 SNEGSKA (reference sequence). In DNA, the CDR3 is TGCAGTGCTGGAATAGGGGGTATGATCCCCTACGAGCAGTACTTC. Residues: CSAGIGGMIPYEQYF.

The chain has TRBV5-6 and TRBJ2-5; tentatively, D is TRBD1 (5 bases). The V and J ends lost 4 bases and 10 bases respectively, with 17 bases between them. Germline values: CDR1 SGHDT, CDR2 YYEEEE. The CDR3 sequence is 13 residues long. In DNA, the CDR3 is TGTGCCAGCAGCCGGACAACGGCCGAGGACCAGTACTTC. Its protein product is CASSRTTAEDQYF.

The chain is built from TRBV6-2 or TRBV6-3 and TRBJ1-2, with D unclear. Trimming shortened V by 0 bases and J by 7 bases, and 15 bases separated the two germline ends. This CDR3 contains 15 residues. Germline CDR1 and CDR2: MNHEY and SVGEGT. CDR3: CASSYSFVGPAGYTF. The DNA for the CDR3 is TGTGCCAGCAGTTACTCTTTTGTTGGGCCGGCTGGCTACACCTTC.

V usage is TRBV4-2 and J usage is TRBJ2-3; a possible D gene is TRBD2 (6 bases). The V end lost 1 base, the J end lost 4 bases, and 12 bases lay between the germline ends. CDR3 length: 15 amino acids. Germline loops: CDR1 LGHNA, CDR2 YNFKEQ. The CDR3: CASSQVGGTADTQYF. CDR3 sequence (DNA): TGTGCCAGCAGCCAAGTCGGGGGTACCGCAGATACGCAGTATTTT.